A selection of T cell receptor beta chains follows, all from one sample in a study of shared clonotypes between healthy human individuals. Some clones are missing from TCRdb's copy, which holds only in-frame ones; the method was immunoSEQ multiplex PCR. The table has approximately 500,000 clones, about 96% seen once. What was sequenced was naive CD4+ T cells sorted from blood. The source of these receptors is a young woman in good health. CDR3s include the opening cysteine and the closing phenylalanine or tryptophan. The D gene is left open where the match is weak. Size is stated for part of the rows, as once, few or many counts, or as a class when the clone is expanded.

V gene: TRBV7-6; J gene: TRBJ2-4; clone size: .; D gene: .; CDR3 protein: CASSLAIGVADIQYF; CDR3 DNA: TGTGCCAGCAGCCTCGCGATCGGCGTCGCGGACATTCAGTACTTC
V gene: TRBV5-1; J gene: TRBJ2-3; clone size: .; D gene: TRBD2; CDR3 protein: CASSPGPAGGQNTQYF; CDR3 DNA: TGCGCCAGCAGCCCAGGCCCAGCGGGAGGGCAAAATACGCAGTATTTT
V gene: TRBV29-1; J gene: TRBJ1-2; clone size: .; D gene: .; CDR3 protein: CSVDDSYGYTF; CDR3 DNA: TGCAGCGTTGATGATTCCTATGGCTACACCTTC
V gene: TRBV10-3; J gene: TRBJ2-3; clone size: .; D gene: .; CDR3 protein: CAISDSLITDTQYF; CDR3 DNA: TGTGCCATCAGTGACAGTCTAATCACAGATACGCAGTATTTT
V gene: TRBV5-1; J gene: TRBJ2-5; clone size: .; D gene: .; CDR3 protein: CASSPGRVQETQYF; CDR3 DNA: TGCGCCAGCAGCCCCGGGCGCGTCCAAGAGACCCAGTACTTC
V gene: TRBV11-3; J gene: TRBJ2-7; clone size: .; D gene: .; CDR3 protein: CASSRLQGYEQYF; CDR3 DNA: TGTGCCAGCAGCAGACTACAGGGCTACGAGCAGTACTTC
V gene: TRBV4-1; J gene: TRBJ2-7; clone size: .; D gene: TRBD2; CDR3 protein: CASSLKLILAGDPYEQYF; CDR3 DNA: TGCGCCAGCAGCCTAAAACTAATACTAGCGGGGGACCCCTACGAGCAGTACTTC
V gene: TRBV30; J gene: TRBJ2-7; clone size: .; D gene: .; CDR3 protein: CAWSPSTGRPTYEQYF; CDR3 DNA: TGTGCCTGGAGCCCCTCCACAGGGAGGCCAACCTACGAGCAGTACTTC
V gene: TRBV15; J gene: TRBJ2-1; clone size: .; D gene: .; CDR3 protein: CATSRGQGERAREQFF; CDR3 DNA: TGTGCCACCAGCAGAGGTCAGGGCGAGAGGGCGAGGGAGCAGTTCTTC
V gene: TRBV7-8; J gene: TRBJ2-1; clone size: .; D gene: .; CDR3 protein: CASSDRRGTYNEQFF; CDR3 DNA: TGTGCCAGCAGTGACAGGAGGGGGACCTACAATGAGCAGTTCTTC
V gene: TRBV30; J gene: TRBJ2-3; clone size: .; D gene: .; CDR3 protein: CAWSVGDTQYF; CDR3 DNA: TGTGCCTGGAGTGTGGGTGATACGCAGTATTTT
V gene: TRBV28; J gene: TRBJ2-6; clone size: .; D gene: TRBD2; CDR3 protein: CASSSPRGAGANVLTF; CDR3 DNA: TGTGCCAGCAGTTCCCCACGGGGGGCTGGGGCCAACGTCCTGACTTTC
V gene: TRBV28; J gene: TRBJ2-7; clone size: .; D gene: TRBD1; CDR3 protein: CASRSGGQGTYEQYF; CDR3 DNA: TGTGCCAGCAGATCCGGCGGACAGGGGACCTACGAGCAGTACTTC
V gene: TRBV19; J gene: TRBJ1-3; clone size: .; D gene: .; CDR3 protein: CASSIQQWEGNTIYF; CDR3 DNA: TGTGCCAGTAGTATTCAACAGTGGGAAGGAAACACCATATATTTT
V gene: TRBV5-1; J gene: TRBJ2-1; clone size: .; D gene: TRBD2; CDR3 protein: CASSLGGSEQFF; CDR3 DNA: TGCGCCAGCAGCCTGGGCGGGAGCGAGCAGTTCTTC
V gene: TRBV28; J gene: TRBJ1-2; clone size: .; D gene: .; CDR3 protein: CASRYGGRNGYTF; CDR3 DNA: TGTGCCAGCAGGTACGGGGGAAGGAATGGCTACACCTTC
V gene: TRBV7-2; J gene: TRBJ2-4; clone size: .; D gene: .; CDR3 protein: CASSLVGAKNIQYF; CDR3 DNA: TGTGCCAGCAGCTTAGTTGGGGCCAAAAACATTCAGTACTTC
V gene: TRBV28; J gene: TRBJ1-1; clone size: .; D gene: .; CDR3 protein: CASRYLTGNTEAFF; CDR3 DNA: TGTGCCAGCAGGTACCTAACAGGGAACACTGAAGCTTTCTTT
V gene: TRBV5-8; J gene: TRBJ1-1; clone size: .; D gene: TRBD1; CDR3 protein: CASRGPGTGEHRAFF; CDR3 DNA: TGTGCCAGCAGAGGACCCGGGACAGGGGAACATCGGGCTTTCTTT
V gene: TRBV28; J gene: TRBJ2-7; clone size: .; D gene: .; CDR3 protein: CASSGPRTYEQYF; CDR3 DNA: TGTGCCAGCAGTGGGCCTAGAACCTACGAGCAGTACTTC
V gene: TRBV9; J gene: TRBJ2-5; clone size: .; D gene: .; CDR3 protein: CASSVGVREEVETQYF; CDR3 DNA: TGTGCCAGCAGCGTAGGCGTCAGGGAGGAGGTAGAGACCCAGTACTTC
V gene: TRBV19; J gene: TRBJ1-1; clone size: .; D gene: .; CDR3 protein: CASKVGESFTEAFF; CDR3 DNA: TGTGCCAGTAAGGTCGGGGAGAGTTTCACTGAAGCTTTCTTT
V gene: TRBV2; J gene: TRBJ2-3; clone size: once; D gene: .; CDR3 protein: CASSGGIAGASRTDTQYF; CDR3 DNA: TGTGCCAGCAGTGGGGGGATAGCAGGGGCCTCTCGCACAGATACGCAGTATTTT
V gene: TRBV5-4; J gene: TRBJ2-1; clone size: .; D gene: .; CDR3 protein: CASSGRLDNEQFF; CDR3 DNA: TGTGCCAGCAGCGGAAGACTAGATAATGAGCAGTTCTTC
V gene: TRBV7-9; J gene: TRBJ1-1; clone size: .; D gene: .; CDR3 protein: CASKVEDLNTEAFF; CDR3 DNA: TGTGCCAGCAAGGTGGAGGACTTGAACACTGAAGCTTTCTTT
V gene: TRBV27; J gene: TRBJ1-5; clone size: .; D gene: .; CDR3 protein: CASGGQMNQPQHF; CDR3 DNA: TGTGCCAGCGGCGGACAGATGAATCAGCCCCAGCATTTT
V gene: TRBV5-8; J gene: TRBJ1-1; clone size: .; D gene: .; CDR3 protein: CASSLRGASTEAFF; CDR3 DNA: TGTGCCAGCAGCTTGCGGGGGGCTTCAACTGAAGCTTTCTTT
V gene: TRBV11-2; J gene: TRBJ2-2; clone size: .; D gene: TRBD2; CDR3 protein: CASSLGTSGSRTGELFF; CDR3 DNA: TGTGCCAGCAGCCTAGGGACTAGCGGGAGTCGGACCGGGGAGCTGTTTTTT
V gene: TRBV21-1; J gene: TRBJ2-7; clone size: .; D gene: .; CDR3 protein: CASNPGHLSYEQYF; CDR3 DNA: TGTGCCAGCAACCCCGGACATCTCTCCTACGAGCAGTACTTC
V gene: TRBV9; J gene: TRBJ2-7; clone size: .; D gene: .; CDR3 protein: CASSVGGGALPYEQYF; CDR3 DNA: TGTGCCAGCAGCGTAGGAGGGGGGGCATTGCCCTACGAGCAGTACTTC
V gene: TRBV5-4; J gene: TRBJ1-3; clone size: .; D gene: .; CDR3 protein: CASSYKTNSGNTIYF; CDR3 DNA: TGTGCCAGCAGCTATAAGACTAACTCTGGAAACACCATATATTTT
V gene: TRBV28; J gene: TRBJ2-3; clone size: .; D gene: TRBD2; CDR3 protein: CASRPAPGLAGKTDTQYF; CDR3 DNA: TGTGCCAGCAGGCCGGCCCCGGGACTAGCGGGAAAGACAGATACGCAGTATTTT
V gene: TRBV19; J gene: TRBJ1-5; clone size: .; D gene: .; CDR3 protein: CATGDSSNQPQHF; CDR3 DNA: TGTGCCACTGGGGACTCGAGCAATCAGCCCCAGCATTTT
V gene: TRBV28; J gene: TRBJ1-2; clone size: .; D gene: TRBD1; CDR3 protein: CASSPAGTGLYGYTF; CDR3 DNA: TGTGCCAGCAGCCCGGCCGGGACAGGGCTTTATGGCTACACCTTC
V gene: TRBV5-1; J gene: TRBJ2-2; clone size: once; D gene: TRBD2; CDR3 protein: CASSRSLAANTGELFF; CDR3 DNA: TGCGCCAGCAGCAGGAGTCTAGCGGCGAACACCGGGGAGCTGTTTTTT
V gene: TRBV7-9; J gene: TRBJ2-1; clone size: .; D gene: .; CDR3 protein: CASSVTQGLTEQFF; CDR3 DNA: TGTGCCAGCAGCGTAACACAGGGACTGACTGAGCAGTTCTTC
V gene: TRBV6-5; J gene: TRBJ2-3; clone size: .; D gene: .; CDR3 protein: CASSFGDTQYF; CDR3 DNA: TGTGCCAGCAGTTTCGGGGATACGCAGTATTTT
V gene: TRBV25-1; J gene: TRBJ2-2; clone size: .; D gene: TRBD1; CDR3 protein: CASSEALDRAPGGELFF; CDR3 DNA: TGTGCCAGCAGTGAAGCCCTGGACAGGGCGCCTGGCGGGGAGCTGTTTTTT
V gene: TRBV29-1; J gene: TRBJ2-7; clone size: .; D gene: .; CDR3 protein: CSVEGPYEQYF; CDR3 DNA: TGCAGCGTTGAGGGTCCCTACGAGCAGTACTTC
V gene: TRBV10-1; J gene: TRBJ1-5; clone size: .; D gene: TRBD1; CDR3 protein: CASHVHRGNQPQHF; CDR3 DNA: TGCGCCAGCCACGTACACAGGGGGAATCAGCCCCAGCATTTT
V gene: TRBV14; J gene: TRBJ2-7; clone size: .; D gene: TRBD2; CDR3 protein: CASSHPGGSGNHEQYF; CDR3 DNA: TGTGCCAGCAGCCACCCGGGTGGTAGCGGGAACCACGAGCAGTACTTC
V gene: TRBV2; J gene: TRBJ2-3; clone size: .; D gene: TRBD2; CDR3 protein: CASSKLAGGVTDTQYF; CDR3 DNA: TGTGCCAGCAGCAAACTAGCGGGAGGGGTCACAGATACGCAGTATTTT
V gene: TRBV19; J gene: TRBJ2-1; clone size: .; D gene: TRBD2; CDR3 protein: CASSMGSGTSYNEQFF; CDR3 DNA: TGTGCCAGTAGTATGGGGAGCGGGACCTCCTACAATGAGCAGTTCTTC
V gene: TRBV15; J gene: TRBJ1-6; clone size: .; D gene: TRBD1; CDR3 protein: CATSREGQGRRNSPLHF; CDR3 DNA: TGTGCCACCAGCAGAGAGGGACAGGGCCGCAGGAATTCACCCCTCCACTTT
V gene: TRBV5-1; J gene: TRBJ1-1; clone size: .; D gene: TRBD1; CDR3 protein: CASSTQGRGTEAFF; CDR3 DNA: TGCGCCAGCAGCACACAGGGGCGGGGAACTGAAGCTTTCTTT
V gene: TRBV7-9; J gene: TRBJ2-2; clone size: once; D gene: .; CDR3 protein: CASSLVSGELFF; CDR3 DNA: TGTGCCAGCAGCTTAGTGTCCGGGGAGCTGTTTTTT
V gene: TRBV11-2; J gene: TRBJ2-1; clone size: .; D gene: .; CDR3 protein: CASSLEVGGSYNEQFF; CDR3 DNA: TGTGCCAGCAGCTTAGAGGTGGGCGGCTCCTACAATGAGCAGTTCTTC
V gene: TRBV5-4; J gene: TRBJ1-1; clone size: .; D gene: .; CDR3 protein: CASSLDYTEAFF; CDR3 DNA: TGTGCCAGCAGCTTGGATTACACTGAAGCTTTCTTT